This T cell receptor beta chain was documented in a study of identical twins. One entry per CDR3 protein, called by TCRdb with MiXCR from the 5' RACE reads. The repertoire includes 1.5 million to 2 million distinct CDR3 sequences, around a third of them detected once, and less than 0.35% sits in the top ten. Germline CDR1 and CDR2: MDHEN and SYDVKM. Trimming removed 6 bases from V and 5 bases from J, with 14 bases in between. CDR3 length: 15 amino acids. Study results and caveats: Reduced insertions were recorded for abundant cord blood beta clonotypes, with no such pattern in memory repertoires.

A remark on this clonotype: Its cognate antigen is unknown.

Sequencing input: cord blood. This receptor was identified in a newborn girl in good health. The chain carries TRBV28 and TRBJ1-6; possibly TRBD1 for D (6 bases). The CDR3 sequence: CASRDGQSNNSPLHF. The CDR3 bases are TGTGCCAGCAGGGATGGACAGTCAAATAATTCACCCCTCCACTTT.